This T cell receptor (beta chain) is drawn from a study of T-cell reconstitution after alpha-beta-depleted transplantation in children. Findings of the study overall: At one year after transplant, newly produced T cells mostly accounted for T-cell counts and diversity. After transplant, at about two months, alpha-beta T cells were reportedly derived from several hundred expanded graft clones.

Unique molecular identifiers were incorporated when the TCRbeta library was constructed. TCRdb re-called the PCR reads through MiXCR, storing one row per CDR3 protein. This table holds almost 250,000 distinct CDR3 sequences, 25% found once. Germline lookup yields CDR1 LNHDA and CDR2 SQIVND (reference sequence). The V gene end was trimmed by 1 base and the J gene end by 5 bases; junction bases not matched to a gene: 1. There are 16 residues in the CDR3. Comments on this clonotype: What it binds is not known.

This receptor was identified in a girl aged 2-10 years with Fanconi anemia, due to receive a stem cell transplant. The chain recombines TRBV19 with TRBJ2-1; 14 nucleotides match TRBD2. The sample was PBMCs, taken before TCRalphabeta/CD19-depleted stem cell transplant. The CDR3 DNA reads TGTGCCAGTAGTATAGCGGGACTAGCGGGGGACAATGAGCAGTTCTTC. The encoded protein is CASSIAGLAGDNEQFF.